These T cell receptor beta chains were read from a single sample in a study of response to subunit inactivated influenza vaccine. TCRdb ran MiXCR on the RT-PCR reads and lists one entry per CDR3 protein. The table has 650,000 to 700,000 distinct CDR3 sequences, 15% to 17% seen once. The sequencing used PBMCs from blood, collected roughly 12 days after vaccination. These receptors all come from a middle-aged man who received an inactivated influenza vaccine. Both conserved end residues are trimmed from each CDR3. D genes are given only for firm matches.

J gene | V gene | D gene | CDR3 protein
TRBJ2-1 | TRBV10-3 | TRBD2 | AISDPGLAPSYNEQF
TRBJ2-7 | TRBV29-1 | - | SVEFTGPTYEQY
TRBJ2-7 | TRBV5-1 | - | ASSHPDTVYEQY
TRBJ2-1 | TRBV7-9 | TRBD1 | ASSLAWDRDHNEQF
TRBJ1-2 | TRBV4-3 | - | ASSLTSHGGSNYGYT
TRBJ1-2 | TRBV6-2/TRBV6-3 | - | ASSTTGTANYGYT
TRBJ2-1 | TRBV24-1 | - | ATRARQGGMDEQF
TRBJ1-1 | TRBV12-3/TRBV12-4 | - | ASSSSEGTEAF
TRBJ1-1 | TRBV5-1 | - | ASSLQRTTEAF
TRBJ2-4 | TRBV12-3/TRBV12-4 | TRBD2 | ASSTSGENIQY
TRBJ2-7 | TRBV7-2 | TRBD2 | ASSLTGTTSYEQY
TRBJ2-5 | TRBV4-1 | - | ASSQEQGDRETQY
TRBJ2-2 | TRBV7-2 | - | ASSPHRPNTGELF
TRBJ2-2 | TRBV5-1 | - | ASSPGRISNTGELF
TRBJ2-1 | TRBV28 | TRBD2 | ASSLFYSGRSGDEQF
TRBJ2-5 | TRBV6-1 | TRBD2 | ASSLRGGTRPTQY
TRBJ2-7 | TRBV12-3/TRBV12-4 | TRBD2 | ASSSSGRAYEQY
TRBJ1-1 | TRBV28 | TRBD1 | ASTLVGTGHTEAF
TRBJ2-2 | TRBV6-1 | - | ASIMPGLATGELF
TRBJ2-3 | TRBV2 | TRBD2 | ARTSGSTDTQY
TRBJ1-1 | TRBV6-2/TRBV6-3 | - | ASSYFGRNTEAF
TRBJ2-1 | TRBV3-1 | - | ASSQYYGGDYNEQF
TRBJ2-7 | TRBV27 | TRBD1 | ASSLAWDRPNQGQY
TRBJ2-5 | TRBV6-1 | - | ASSDTRWVETQY
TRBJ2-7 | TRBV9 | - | ASSVEGQPQGEQY
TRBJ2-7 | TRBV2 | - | ASSDLPGDYEQY
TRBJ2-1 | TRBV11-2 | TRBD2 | ASSLELAEYNEQF
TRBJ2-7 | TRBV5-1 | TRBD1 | ASTGQGTYEQY
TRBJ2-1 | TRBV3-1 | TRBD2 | ASSQGTSGVNEQF
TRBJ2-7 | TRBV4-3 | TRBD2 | ASSPRTSGSHEQY
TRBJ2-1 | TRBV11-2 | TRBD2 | ASSLVVRGTSGFNEQF
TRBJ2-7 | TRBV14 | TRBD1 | ASAIGQGNNEQY